These 30 T cell receptor beta chains came from one sample sequenced in a study of OX40 agonist ivuxolimab in advanced cancers. The protocol was immunoSEQ multiplex PCR, while the TCRdb copy is restricted to in-frame clones and leaves out a portion. The sample shows fewer than 60,000 clones, roughly three quarters of them seen only once. The sequences come from CD4+ or CD8+ T cells sorted from blood, collected in a trial of the OX40 agonist ivuxolimab. The receptors originated from an adult with an advanced solid tumor such as melanoma, head and neck, liver or kidney cancer.

The V and J genes are TRBV5-1 and TRBJ2-7; D not resolved. The V end lost 4 bases, the J end lost 2 bases, and 13 bases lay between the germline ends. CDR3 length: 14 amino acids. Looked up from germline, CDR1 is SGHRS and CDR2 is YFSETQ. The CDR3 nucleotides are TGCGCCAGCAGCCGCATTCCGGACGCCTACGAGCAGTACTTC. As protein: CASSRIPDAYEQYF.

The V and J genes are TRBV19 and TRBJ2-7; 8 nucleotides line up with TRBD1. Trimming cost V 5 bases and J 2 bases; bases outside gene matches: 8. CDR1 and CDR2 from the germline V gene are LNHDA and SQIVND (reference sequence). The CDR3 loop spans 15 amino acids. The CDR3 loop reads CASSPDRGTPYEQYF. CDR3 nucleotides: TGTGCCAGTAGTCCTGACAGGGGCACACCCTACGAGCAGTACTTC.

This chain joins TRBV4-2 and TRBJ2-1; tentative D call: TRBD2 (5 bases). Germline-derived CDR1 and CDR2 are LGHNA and YNFKEQ. Trimming cost V 0 bases and J 4 bases, with 13 bases left between them. The CDR3 spans 16 residues. The CDR3 DNA is TGTGCCAGCAGCCAAGATGTGCACCCGGGGTACAATGAGCAGTTCTTC. Translation gives CASSQDVHPGYNEQFF.

This clone has a handful of counts. The J gene is TRBJ2-1, the V gene TRBV9; 7 nucleotides match TRBD1. Germline trimming cut 4 bases from V and 2 bases from J; bases unmatched to any gene: 6. The CDR3 has 15 amino acids. Per germline, CDR1 SGDLS and CDR2 YYNGEE. The CDR3, as DNA: TGTGCCAGCAGCCTTACAGGGGCGCCCTACAATGAGCAGTTCTTC. This codes for CASSLTGAPYNEQFF.

The chain recombines TRBV28 with TRBJ2-6; D is ambiguous. Trimming removed 8 bases at V and 0 bases at J, with 11 bases between. The germline V gene encodes CDR1 MDHEN and CDR2 SYDVKM. The CDR3 is 15 residues long. In DNA, the CDR3 is TGTGCCAGCGGACCACAGAGCTCTGGGGCCAACGTCCTGACTTTC. Encoded protein: CASGPQSSGANVLTF.

This clone has just one count. The rearrangement links TRBV4-3 to TRBJ1-5; TRBD1 matches at 7 bases. Germline V gene lookup returns CDR1 LGHNA and CDR2 YSLEER. Unmatched junction bases numbered 6, after V lost 4 bases and J lost 3 bases. This CDR3 region has 15 residues. Here the CDR3 DNA reads TGCGCCAGCAGCCTCGGGACAGCATTCAATCAGCCCCAGCATTTT. As protein: CASSLGTAFNQPQHF.

The chain links TRBV7-9 to TRBJ2-7; possible D gene TRBD1, 6 bases. The germline V and J ends were trimmed by 5 bases and 3 bases, with 11 bases remaining between them. Germline V gene data show CDR1 as SEHNR and CDR2 as FQNEAQ (reference sequence). The length of the CDR3 is 13 residues. The CDR3 spells CASSPGHYYEQYF. DNA for the CDR3: TGTGCCAGCAGCCCGGGACACTACTACGAGCAGTACTTC.

This clone was seen a few times. The rearrangement uses TRBV4-3 and TRBJ1-6, with no clear D. There are 13 residues in the CDR3. The germline CDR1 and CDR2 sequences are LGHNA and YSLEER. V dropped 4 bases and J dropped 11 bases, with 12 bases sitting between them. CDR3 in amino acids: CASSLSWEPPLHF. CDR3 in DNA: TGCGCCAGCAGCCTTTCCTGGGAACCACCCCTCCACTTT.

V is TRBV15 and J is TRBJ1-5; TRBD1 is a possible D gene (6 bases). The CDR3 has 16 amino acids. The V end lost 5 bases, the J end lost 2 bases, and 16 bases lay between the germline ends. Germline values: CDR1 LNHNV, CDR2 YYDKDF (reference sequence). CDR3 sequence: CATSSRQGSGNQPQHF. The CDR3 bases are TGTGCCACCAGCTCACGCCAGGGGAGTGGCAATCAGCCCCAGCATTTT.

The V and J genes are TRBV10-1 and TRBJ2-2; 7 bases are shared with TRBD1. Germline V gene lookup returns CDR1 WNHNN and CDR2 SYGVQD (reference sequence). Trimming removed 7 bases from V and 0 bases from J; junction bases left unmatched: 5. The CDR3 totals 15 residues. CDR3 nucleotides: TGCGCCAGCACCCCGGACAGGTCGAACACCGGGGAGCTGTTTTTT. It is translated as CASTPDRSNTGELFF.

The rearrangement links TRBV9 to TRBJ2-3; 8 positions agree with TRBD2. The CDR3 loop spans 14 amino acids. CDR1 is SGDLS, CDR2 YYNGEE, per germline. With V trimmed by 1 base and J by 10 bases, 8 bases remained unmatched. CDR3: CASSVTRTSPAQYF. The CDR3, as DNA: TGTGCCAGCAGCGTAACAAGGACTAGCCCTGCGCAGTATTTT.

Turning to this clone: Additional DNA sequences in this sample encode the identical CDR3. V gene TRBV7-7 combines with J gene TRBJ2-2, with D possibly matching TRBD2 (6 bases). Trimming shortened V by 5 bases and J by 6 bases, and 19 bases separated the two germline ends. The CDR3 is made up of 16 amino acids. Germline CDR1 is SSHAT and CDR2 is FNYEAQ (reference sequence). CDR3 nucleotides: TGTGCCAGCAGCCCCGGGGGAGGTCGGGGGTCCGGGGAGCTGTTTTTT. This sequence encodes CASSPGGGRGSGELFF.

This clone came up a few times. This CDR3 reads CASSQTGNTEAFF. The CDR3 DNA follows: TGTGCCAGCTCACAAACAGGGAACACTGAAGCTTTCTTT. The gene calls are TRBV18 and TRBJ1-1, with a weak D call TRBD1 (5 bases). The CDR3 has 13 residues. CDR1 KGHSH and CDR2 LQKENI come from the germline V gene. Trimming cost V 4 bases and J 1 base, with 7 bases left between them.

This clone was found once. The chain joins TRBV6-6 to TRBJ1-1; D unresolved. The V and J ends lost 0 bases and 6 bases respectively, with 8 bases between them. The CDR3 contains 13 residues. Germline CDR1 and CDR2: MNHNY and SVGAGI (reference sequence). CDR3 protein: CASSYSSSSEAFF. CDR3 nucleotide sequence: TGTGCCAGCAGTTACTCGTCCTCTTCTGAAGCTTTCTTT.

The chain combines TRBV18 with TRBJ2-3; TRBD2 agrees at 7 bases. V lost 1 base to trimming and J lost 0 bases; unmatched junction nucleotides: 19. Germline assignment: CDR1 KGHSH and CDR2 LQKENI. The CDR3 is made up of 21 amino acids. CDR3 DNA: TGTGCCAGCTCACCACGGTCCCCCGTGGGGGAGGGCCAGGGTAGCACAGATACGCAGTATTTT. Its protein is CASSPRSPVGEGQGSTDTQYF. Combining the CDR3 with reference TRBV18 and TRBJ2-3 gives the whole variable domain NAGVMQNPRHLVRRRGQEARLRCSPMKGHSHVYWYRQLPEEGLKFMVYLQKENIIDESGMPKERFSAEFPKEGPSILRIQQVVRGDSAAYFCASSPRSPVGEGQGSTDTQYFGPGTRLTVL.

The J gene is TRBJ1-2, the V gene TRBV7-3; D remains ambiguous. With 4 bases removed from V and 8 bases from J, the gap between germline ends came to 11 bases. From germline, CDR1 is SGHTA and CDR2 FQGTGA. This CDR3 comprises 12 residues. CDR3 sequence (DNA): TGTGCCAGCAGCTCTCAATCGGGGGGCTACACCTTC. Amino acids: CASSSQSGGYTF.

This chain uses TRBV6-6 with TRBJ1-2; 9 bases align to TRBD1. The germline V gene has CDR1 MNHNY and CDR2 SVGAGI (reference sequence). V was clipped by 4 bases and J by 3 bases; unmatched bases: 3. CDR3 length: 14 amino acids. The CDR3 here is CASSWDRVDYGYTF. In DNA form, the CDR3 reads TGTGCCAGCAGTTGGGACAGGGTGGACTATGGCTACACCTTC.

The chain combines TRBV9 with TRBJ2-3; D is possibly TRBD2 (5 bases). The CDR3 loop spans 15 amino acids. Trimming shortened V by 0 bases and J by 0 bases, and 8 bases separated the two germline ends. CDR1 is SGDLS, CDR2 YYNGEE, per germline. DNA of the CDR3: TGTGCCAGCAGCGTAGCAACGGGGAGCACAGATACGCAGTATTTT. This gives the protein CASSVATGSTDTQYF.

This clone is termed medium-sized (0.01 to 0.1%). The CDR3 loop reads CASSFGGTGELFF. The CDR3 DNA follows: TGTGCCAGCAGTTTCGGGGGCACCGGGGAGCTGTTTTTT. This chain connects TRBV28 to TRBJ2-2, with a weak D call TRBD2 (6 bases). Trimming shortened V by 3 bases and J by 4 bases, and 6 bases separated the two germline ends. In germline, CDR1 is MDHEN, CDR2 SYDVKM. The length of the CDR3 is 13 residues.

V is TRBV5-1 and J is TRBJ1-1; 8 bases fit TRBD1. CDR1 SGHRS and CDR2 YFSETQ come from the germline V gene. The CDR3 has 14 amino acids. V lost 4 bases to trimming and J lost 5 bases; unmatched junction nucleotides: 7. The CDR3 DNA is TGCGCCAGCAGCCTTTTACAGGGGGGAACTGAAGCTTTCTTT. Translated: CASSLLQGGTEAFF.

The rearrangement links TRBV4-1 to TRBJ2-5; D call uncertain. Germline CDR1 and CDR2: MGHRA and YSYEKL. V dropped 0 bases and J dropped 5 bases, with 4 bases sitting between them. The length of the CDR3 is 12 residues. Here the CDR3 reads CASSQDMETQYF. The CDR3 coding sequence is TGCGCCAGCAGCCAAGATATGGAGACCCAGTACTTC.

The rearrangement joins TRBV18 to TRBJ1-3, with TRBD1 as a possible D gene (6 bases). This CDR3 has 14 amino acids. In germline, CDR1 is KGHSH, CDR2 LQKENI. V was pared by 6 bases and J by 3 bases, with 12 bases between. The CDR3, as DNA: TGTGCCAGCTCCGGCAGGGGAAGTGGAAACACCATATATTTT. It translates to CASSGRGSGNTIYF.

This chain connects TRBV6-5 to TRBJ1-2; no clear D. The V end was cut by 10 bases, the J end by 0 bases, with 15 bases between. The germline gives CDR1 MNHEY, CDR2 SVGAGI. The CDR3 loop spans 14 amino acids. In nucleotides, the CDR3 is TGTGCCACCCACGAGGCAGGATCTAACTATGGCTACACCTTC. Residues: CATHEAGSNYGYTF.

This sequence joins TRBV5-1 and TRBJ1-2, with 7 bases aligning to TRBD1. The germline V gene has CDR1 SGHRS and CDR2 YFSETQ. V gave up 3 bases and J gave up 2 bases; unmatched junction bases: 4. The CDR3 sequence is 14 residues long. The CDR3 reads CASSWGDSNYGYTF. The CDR3 coding sequence is TGCGCCAGCAGCTGGGGGGACAGCAACTATGGCTACACCTTC.

The gene calls are TRBV10-3 and TRBJ1-4, with 8 bases aligning to TRBD1. V shed 3 bases and J 7 bases; nucleotides not matched to a gene: 4. Germline CDR1 and CDR2: ENHRY and SYGVKD. This CDR3 region has 14 residues. Here the CDR3 reads CAISDWTGTEKLFF. The CDR3 DNA sequence: TGTGCCATCAGTGATTGGACAGGGACTGAAAAACTGTTTTTT.

The chain uses TRBV7-2 and TRBJ2-7; 12 bases map to TRBD2. The CDR3 is made up of 15 amino acids. The germline V gene has CDR1 SGHTA and CDR2 FQGNSA. After removal of 4 bases from V and 3 bases from J, the junction contained 4 bases not matched to a gene. The CDR3, as DNA: TGTGCCAGCAGCTCGGGACTAGCGGGTGGCTACGAGCAGTACTTC. It specifies CASSSGLAGGYEQYF.

Written as DNA, the CDR3 is TGCGCCAGCAGCTTGGGTCATCTAGCGGGAGGGAATGAGCAGTTCTTC. Its protein product is CASSLGHLAGGNEQFF. J is TRBJ2-1 and V is TRBV5-1; 12 bases are a match to TRBD2. Trimming cost V 0 bases and J 7 bases; bases outside gene matches: 5. There are 16 residues in the CDR3. In germline, CDR1 is SGHRS, CDR2 YFSETQ.

The chain employs TRBV9 and TRBJ2-2, with a tentative D call TRBD2 (5 bases). This CDR3 contains 13 residues. CDR1 is SGDLS and CDR2 is YYNGEE in the germline V gene. With 4 bases removed from V and 7 bases from J, the gap between germline ends came to 11 bases. CDR3: CASSPEGLGELFF. The DNA for the CDR3 is TGTGCCAGCAGCCCCGAGGGCCTCGGGGAGCTGTTTTTT.

The rearrangement uses TRBV2 and TRBJ2-7; the match to TRBD1 covers 10 bases. CDR1 is SNHLY and CDR2 is FYNNEI in the germline V gene. This CDR3 is 12 amino acids long. The CDR3, as DNA: TGTGCTGCGGGACAGGGGAGCGACGAGCAGTACTTC. Translation gives CAAGQGSDEQYF.

This clone was seen only once. The chain links TRBV14 to TRBJ2-5, with 7 nucleotides matching TRBD2. The end of the DNA is better explained by TRBJ2-7, so the J call may be wrong. Germline CDR1 SGHDN, CDR2 FVKESK. CDR3 length: 15 residues. In nucleotides, the CDR3 is TGTGCCAGCAGCCCCCGGCTAGCGGTGTCCTACGAGCAGTACTTC. It encodes CASSPRLAVSYEQYF.